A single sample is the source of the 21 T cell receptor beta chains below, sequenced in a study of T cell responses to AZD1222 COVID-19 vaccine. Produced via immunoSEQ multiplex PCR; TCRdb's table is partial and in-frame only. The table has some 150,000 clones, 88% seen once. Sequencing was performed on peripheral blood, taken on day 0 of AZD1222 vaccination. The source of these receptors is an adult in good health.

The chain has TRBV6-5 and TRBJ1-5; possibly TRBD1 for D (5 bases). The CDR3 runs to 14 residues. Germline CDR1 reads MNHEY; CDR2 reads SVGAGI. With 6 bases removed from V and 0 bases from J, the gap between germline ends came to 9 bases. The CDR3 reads CASSRRVSNQPQHF. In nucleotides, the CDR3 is TGTGCCAGCAGCCGCAGGGTTAGCAATCAGCCCCAGCATTTT.

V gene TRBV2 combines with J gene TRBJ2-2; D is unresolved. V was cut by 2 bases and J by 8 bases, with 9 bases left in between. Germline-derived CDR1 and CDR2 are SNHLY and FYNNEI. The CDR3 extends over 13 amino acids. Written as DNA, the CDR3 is TGTGCCAGCAGTGAACAAGGCGAGGGGGAGCTGTTTTTT. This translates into CASSEQGEGELFF.

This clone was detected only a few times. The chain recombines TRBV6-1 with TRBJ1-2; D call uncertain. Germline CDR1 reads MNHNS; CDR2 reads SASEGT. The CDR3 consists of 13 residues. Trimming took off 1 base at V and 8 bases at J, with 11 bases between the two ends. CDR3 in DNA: TGTGCCAGCAGTGAAGTGCAGGTGGTGGGCTACACCTTC. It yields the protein CASSEVQVVGYTF.

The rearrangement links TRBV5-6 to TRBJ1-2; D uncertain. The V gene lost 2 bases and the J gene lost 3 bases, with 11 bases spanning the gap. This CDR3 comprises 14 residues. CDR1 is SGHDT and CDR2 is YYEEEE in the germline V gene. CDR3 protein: CASSFPGSYYGYTF. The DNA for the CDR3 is TGTGCCAGCAGCTTTCCGGGCAGCTACTATGGCTACACCTTC. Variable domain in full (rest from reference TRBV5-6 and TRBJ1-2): DAGVTQSPTHLIKTRGQQVTLRCSPKSGHDTVSWYQQALGQGPQFIFQYYEEEERQRGNFPDRFSGHQFPNYSSELNVNALLLGDSALYLCASSFPGSYYGYTFGSGTRLTVV.

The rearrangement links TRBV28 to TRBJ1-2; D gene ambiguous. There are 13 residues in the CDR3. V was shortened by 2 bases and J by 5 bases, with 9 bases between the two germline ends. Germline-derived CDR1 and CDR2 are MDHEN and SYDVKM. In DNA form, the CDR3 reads TGTGCCAGCAGTTTAAACGGGGAGTATGGCTACACCTTC. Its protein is CASSLNGEYGYTF.

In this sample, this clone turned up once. This chain's CDR3 is CASSVDLAGYYEQYF. In DNA, the CDR3 is TGTGCCAGCAGCGTAGATCTGGCAGGCTACTACGAGCAGTACTTC. The gene calls are TRBV9 and TRBJ2-7; D unclear. V dropped 0 bases and J dropped 3 bases, with 13 bases sitting between them. Germline V CDR1 and CDR2: SGDLS, YYNGEE. This CDR3 has 15 residues.

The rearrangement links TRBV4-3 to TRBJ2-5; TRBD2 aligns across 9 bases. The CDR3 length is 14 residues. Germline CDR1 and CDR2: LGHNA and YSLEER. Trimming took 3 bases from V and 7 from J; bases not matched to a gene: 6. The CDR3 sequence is CASSQTSGAGTQYF. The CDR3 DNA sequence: TGCGCCAGCAGCCAGACTAGCGGTGCGGGGACCCAGTACTTC.

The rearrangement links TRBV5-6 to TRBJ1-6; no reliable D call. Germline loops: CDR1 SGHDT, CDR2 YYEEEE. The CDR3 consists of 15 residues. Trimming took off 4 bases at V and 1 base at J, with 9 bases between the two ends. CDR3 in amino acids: CASSPDVSYNSPLHF. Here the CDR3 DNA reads TGTGCCAGCAGCCCCGACGTATCCTATAATTCACCCCTCCACTTT.

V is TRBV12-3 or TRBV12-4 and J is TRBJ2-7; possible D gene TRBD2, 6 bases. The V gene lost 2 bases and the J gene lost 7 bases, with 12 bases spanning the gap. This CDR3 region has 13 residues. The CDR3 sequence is CASSLQGRGEQYF. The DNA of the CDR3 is TGTGCCAGCAGTTTACAGGGCCGGGGGGAGCAGTACTTC.

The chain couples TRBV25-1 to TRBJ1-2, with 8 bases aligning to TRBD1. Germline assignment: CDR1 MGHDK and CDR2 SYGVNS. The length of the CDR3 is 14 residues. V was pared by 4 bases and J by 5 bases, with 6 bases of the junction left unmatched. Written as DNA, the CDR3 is TGTGCCAGCAGTGCCTCGGGACAGGTTTATGGCTACACCTTC. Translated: CASSASGQVYGYTF.

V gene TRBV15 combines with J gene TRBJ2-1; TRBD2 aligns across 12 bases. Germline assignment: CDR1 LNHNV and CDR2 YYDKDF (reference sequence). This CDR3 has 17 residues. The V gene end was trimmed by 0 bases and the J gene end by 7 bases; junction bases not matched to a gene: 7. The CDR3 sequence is CATSRDGLAGGPNEQFF. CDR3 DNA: TGTGCCACCAGCAGAGATGGGCTAGCGGGAGGGCCTAATGAGCAGTTCTTC.

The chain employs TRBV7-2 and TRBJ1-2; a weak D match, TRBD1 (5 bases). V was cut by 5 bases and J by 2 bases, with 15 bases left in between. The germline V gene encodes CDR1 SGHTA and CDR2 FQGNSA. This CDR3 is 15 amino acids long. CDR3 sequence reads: CASSRQGPGNYGYTF. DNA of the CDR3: TGTGCCAGCAGCCGTCAGGGCCCGGGGAACTATGGCTACACCTTC.

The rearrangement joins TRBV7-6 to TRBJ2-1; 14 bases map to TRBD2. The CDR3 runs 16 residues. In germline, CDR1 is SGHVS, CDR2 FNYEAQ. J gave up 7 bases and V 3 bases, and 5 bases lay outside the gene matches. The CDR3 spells CASSLTSGRAGNEQFF. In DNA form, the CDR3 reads TGTGCCAGCAGCTTGACTAGCGGGAGGGCGGGGAATGAGCAGTTCTTC.

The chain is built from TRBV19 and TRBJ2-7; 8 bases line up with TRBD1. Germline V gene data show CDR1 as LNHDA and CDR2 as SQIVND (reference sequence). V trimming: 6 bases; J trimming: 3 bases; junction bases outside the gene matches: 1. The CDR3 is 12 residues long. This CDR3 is CASSDRGYEQYF. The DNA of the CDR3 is TGTGCCAGTAGCGACAGGGGCTACGAGCAGTACTTC.

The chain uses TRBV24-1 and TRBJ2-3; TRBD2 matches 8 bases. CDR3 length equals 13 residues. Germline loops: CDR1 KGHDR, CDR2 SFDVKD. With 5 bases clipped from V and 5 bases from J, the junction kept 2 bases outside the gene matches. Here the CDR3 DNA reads TGTGCCACCAGTGCGGCGGGAGGAGATACGCAGTATTTT. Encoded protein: CATSAAGGDTQYF.

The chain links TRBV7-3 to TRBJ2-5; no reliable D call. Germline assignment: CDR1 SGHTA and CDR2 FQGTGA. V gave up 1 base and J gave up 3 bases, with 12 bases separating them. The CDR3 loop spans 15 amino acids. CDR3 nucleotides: TGTGCCAGCAGCTTAAGAGTGGGAAGGGAAGAGACCCAGTACTTC. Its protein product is CASSLRVGREETQYF.

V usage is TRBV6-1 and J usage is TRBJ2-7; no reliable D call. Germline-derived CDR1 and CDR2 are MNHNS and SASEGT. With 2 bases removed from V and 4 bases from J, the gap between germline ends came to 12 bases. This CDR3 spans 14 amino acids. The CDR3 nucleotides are TGTGCCAGCAGTGAACAAGCCAGTTCTTACGAGCAGTACTTC. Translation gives CASSEQASSYEQYF.

The CDR3 nucleotides are TGTGCCAGCAGTACCGGGACAAGGACCCAGCCCCAGCATTTT. This sequence encodes CASSTGTRTQPQHF. This chain joins TRBV2 and TRBJ1-5; TRBD1 is a possible D gene (6 bases). Deletions cut 5 bases from V and 7 bases from J, with 15 bases between. Germline CDR1 SNHLY, CDR2 FYNNEI. CDR3 size: 14 residues.

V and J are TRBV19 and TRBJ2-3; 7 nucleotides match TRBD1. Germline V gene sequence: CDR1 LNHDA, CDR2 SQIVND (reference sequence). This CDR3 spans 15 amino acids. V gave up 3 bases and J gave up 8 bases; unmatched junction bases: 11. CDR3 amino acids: CASSIPGQPLGTQYF. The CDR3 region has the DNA TGTGCCAGTAGTATTCCGGGACAGCCTTTGGGTACGCAGTATTTT. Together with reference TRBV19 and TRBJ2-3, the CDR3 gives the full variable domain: DGGITQSPKYLFRKEGQNVTLSCEQNLNHDAMYWYRQDPGQGLRLIYYSQIVNDFQKGDIAEGYSVSREKKESFPLTVTSAQKNPTAFYLCASSIPGQPLGTQYFGPGTRLTVL.

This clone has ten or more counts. CDR3 protein: CATSSQQSGANVLTF. CDR3 in DNA: TGTGCCACCAGCAGTCAACAGTCTGGGGCCAACGTCCTGACTTTC. The chain joins TRBV15 to TRBJ2-6, with D unclear. The CDR3 is 15 amino acids. Germline CDR1 and CDR2: LNHNV and YYDKDF (reference sequence). Between the trimmed V and J ends, which lost 3 bases and 1 base, there was a span of 7 bases.

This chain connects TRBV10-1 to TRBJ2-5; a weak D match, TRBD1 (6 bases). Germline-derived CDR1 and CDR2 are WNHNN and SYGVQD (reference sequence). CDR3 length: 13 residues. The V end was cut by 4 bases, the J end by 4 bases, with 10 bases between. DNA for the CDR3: TGCGCCAGCAGTGGGGGGCGAAGAGAGACCCAGTACTTC. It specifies CASSGGRRETQYF.